These 7 T cell receptor beta chains originate from one sample sequenced in a study of CD8 T cells in Susac syndrome. With random hexamers, roughly 0.5 to 1 ug RNA was reverse transcribed. One entry per CDR3 protein, called by TCRdb with MiXCR from the immunoSEQ multiplex PCR reads. Of 200,000 to 250,000 distinct CDR3 sequences in the sample, approximately 95% were seen once. The sequencing input was CD4+ T cells from PBMCs. All receptors come from a human donor with multiple sclerosis.

V is TRBV5-1 and J is TRBJ2-7, with D hard to call. This CDR3 region has 13 residues. Looked up from germline, CDR1 is SGHRS and CDR2 is YFSETQ. The V end was cut by 5 bases, the J end by 2 bases, with 11 bases between. The CDR3 region has the DNA TGCGCCAGCAGATCTGACACCGCCTACGAGCAGTACTTC. Translating it yields CASRSDTAYEQYF.

Here the CDR3 reads CASTGWGALGNEQFF. Written as DNA, the CDR3 is TGTGCCAGCACAGGGTGGGGGGCGCTGGGCAATGAGCAGTTCTTC. The chain is built from TRBV27 and TRBJ2-1; possibly TRBD1 or TRBD2 for D (6 bases each). This CDR3 spans 15 amino acids. CDR1 and CDR2 from the germline V gene are MNHEY and SMNVEV (reference sequence). The V end lost 7 bases, the J end lost 6 bases, and 19 bases lay between the germline ends.

V gene TRBV20-1 combines with J gene TRBJ2-7; unclear D gene. Germline CDR1 reads DFQATT; CDR2 reads SNEGSKA (reference sequence). The V end was cut by 0 bases, the J end by 2 bases, with 8 bases between. This CDR3 has 13 residues. CDR3 sequence: CSARDHRTYEQYF. CDR3 nucleotides: TGCAGTGCTAGAGATCACCGAACCTACGAGCAGTACTTC.

The CDR3 DNA follows: TGCAGCGGGGGGACAGGGGGCCAGTATGAAAAACTGTTTTTT. Protein: CSGGTGGQYEKLFF. V is TRBV29-1 and J is TRBJ1-4, with 12 bases lining up with TRBD1. The CDR3 length is 14 residues. Germline V lookup: CDR1 SQVTM, CDR2 ANQGSEA. J was trimmed by 6 bases and V by 7 bases; bases with no gene match: 6.

This clonotype was detected once. The CDR3 region has the DNA TGTGCCAGCAGTTTGAGCGATGAGCAGTTCTTC. Translation gives CASSLSDEQFF. This sequence joins TRBV12-3 or TRBV12-4 and TRBJ2-1, with unresolved D. This CDR3 has 11 residues. Trimming removed 3 bases at V and 8 bases at J, with 5 bases between.

This rearrangement joins TRBV4-1 to TRBJ2-7, with D perhaps TRBD2 (6 bases). The CDR3 sequence is 15 residues long. Trimming shortened V by 4 bases and J by 6 bases, and 19 bases separated the two germline ends. From germline, CDR1 is MGHRA and CDR2 YSYEKL. The CDR3, as DNA: TGCGCCAGCAGCCTTGGTGGTAGCGGAGCCAGCGAGCAGTACTTC. This encodes CASSLGGSGASEQYF.

As DNA, the CDR3 is TGTGCCAGCAGACGACTAGCGTCCCACGAGCAGTACTTC. This codes for CASRRLASHEQYF. The chain links TRBV27 to TRBJ2-7, with 8 bases matching TRBD2. V was pared by 6 bases and J by 5 bases, with 6 bases of the junction left unmatched. CDR1 and CDR2 from the germline V gene are MNHEY and SMNVEV (reference sequence). The CDR3 loop spans 13 amino acids.